Below, 17 T cell receptor beta chains from the same sample are listed, as sequenced in a study of CD8+CD57+ T cells in acquired aplastic anemia. Genomic DNA templated the TCR beta VDJ and CDR3 profiling. Using its own MiXCR run on the reads, TCRdb lists one record per CDR3 protein. The data show roughly 50,000 distinct CDR3 sequences, around 73% seen once. The sequenced sample was sorted CD4+, CD8+, or CD8+CD57+ T cells (not recorded which) from PBMCs. Receptor source: a human donor in good health, serving as a control.

The chain is built from TRBV29-1 and TRBJ1-1; tentative D call: TRBD1 (5 bases). Germline CDR1 and CDR2: SQVTM and ANQGSEA. CDR3 length: 11 residues. The ends were cut back, 4 bases at V and 4 bases at J, with 7 bases in the middle. CDR3 DNA: TGCAGCGTTGGGGGGTTCACTGAAGCTTTCTTT. Its translation is CSVGGFTEAFF. Using reference TRBV29-1 and TRBJ1-1 for the parts outside the CDR3, the full variable domain is SAVISQKPSRDICQRGTSLTIQCQVDSQVTMMFWYRQQPGQSLTLIATANQGSEATYESGFVIDKFPISRPNLTFSTLTVSNMSPEDSSIYLCSVGGFTEAFFGQGTRLTVV.

The chain links TRBV2 to TRBJ2-4; 9 nucleotides agree with TRBD1. The germline CDR1 and CDR2 sequences are SNHLY and FYNNEI. CDR3 length: 13 residues. V dropped 5 bases and J dropped 9; count of bases not matched to a gene: 5. CDR3 in amino acids: CASSSGQGGIQYF. The CDR3 DNA sequence: TGTGCCAGCAGTTCGGGACAGGGAGGCATTCAGTACTTC.

At least ten counts were recorded for this clonotype. This rearrangement joins TRBV30 to TRBJ1-1; D is perhaps TRBD1 (6 bases). This CDR3 is 13 amino acids long. Germline V CDR1 and CDR2: GTSNPN, SVGIG (reference sequence). Trimming removed 4 bases from V and 1 base from J, with 10 bases in between. CDR3 residues: CAWTPDRNTEAFF. The DNA of the CDR3 is TGTGCCTGGACTCCGGACAGGAACACTGAAGCTTTCTTT.

This chain links TRBV5-6 with TRBJ2-7; weak D call: TRBD2 (6 bases). Germline values: CDR1 SGHDT, CDR2 YYEEEE. This CDR3 contains 14 residues. Between the trimmed V and J ends, which lost 3 bases and 6 bases, there was a span of 16 bases. CDR3 bases: TGTGCCAGCAGCTGGGCCCGGGACGGGAGCGAGCAGTACTTC. This codes for CASSWARDGSEQYF.

This chain connects TRBV4-1 to TRBJ1-5, with a weak D call TRBD1 (5 bases). V was pared by 0 bases and J by 6 bases, with 6 bases between. Germline CDR1 reads MGHRA; CDR2 reads YSYEKL. The CDR3 extends over 13 amino acids. The CDR3 region is CASSQEGAQPQHF. The CDR3 DNA follows: TGCGCCAGCAGCCAAGAAGGGGCTCAGCCCCAGCATTTT.

The chain carries TRBV10-1 and TRBJ1-1, with a possible D match to TRBD1 (6 bases). Germline loops: CDR1 WNHNN, CDR2 SYGVQD (reference sequence). The V gene lost 3 bases and the J gene lost 4 bases, with 15 bases spanning the gap. This CDR3 is built from 15 residues. The CDR3 reads CASSEYREGTTEAFF. CDR3 sequence (DNA): TGCGCCAGCAGTGAATACAGGGAAGGTACCACTGAAGCTTTCTTT.

The chain has TRBV19 and TRBJ2-3, with D unclear. The V gene's germline CDR1 is LNHDA and CDR2 SQIVND (reference sequence). The CDR3 totals 12 residues. V shed 0 bases and J shed 2 bases, with 0 bases lying between them. The CDR3, as DNA: TGTGCCAGTAGTATAGACACAGATACGCAGTATTTT. It translates to CASSIDTDTQYF.

The V gene is TRBV15, the J gene TRBJ2-4, with 7 bases aligning to TRBD1. Germline assignment: CDR1 LNHNV and CDR2 YYDKDF (reference sequence). The CDR3 consists of 14 residues. With 4 bases clipped from V and 2 bases from J, the junction kept 2 bases outside the gene matches. The CDR3 sequence is CATSIQGSKNIQYF. DNA for the CDR3: TGTGCCACCAGCATACAGGGGTCCAAAAACATTCAGTACTTC.

In this sample, this clonotype turned up many times. V gene TRBV30 combines with J gene TRBJ2-1; TRBD2 matches at 10 bases. The germline CDR1 and CDR2 sequences are GTSNPN and SVGIG (reference sequence). V dropped 2 bases and J dropped 4; count of bases not matched to a gene: 8. The CDR3 totals 16 residues. CDR3 in amino acids: CAWSTPGLADYNEQFF. The CDR3 DNA sequence: TGTGCCTGGAGTACCCCCGGACTAGCGGATTACAATGAGCAGTTCTTC.

A word on this clonotype: Relative to the germline gene, one junction end is altered; a read error may explain this. This chain joins TRBV7-8 and TRBJ2-1; a weak D match, TRBD2 (5 bases). This CDR3 comprises 14 residues. Germline assignment: CDR1 SGHVS and CDR2 FQNEAQ. CDR3 nucleotide sequence: TGCGCCAGCAGCTTAACGGGAATTGGCGATGAGCAGTTCTTC. Protein: CASSLTGIGDEQFF.

The chain couples TRBV7-3 to TRBJ1-1, with D possibly matching TRBD1 (5 bases). V lost 5 bases and J lost 5, with 18 bases in between. The CDR3 spans 15 residues. Per germline, CDR1 SGHTA and CDR2 FQGTGA. CDR3 loop: CASSQATGVGTEAFF. The DNA for the CDR3 is TGTGCCAGCAGCCAAGCTACGGGGGTAGGGACTGAAGCTTTCTTT.

The chain carries TRBV15 and TRBJ2-1; the match to TRBD2 covers 12 bases. The length of the CDR3 is 16 residues. CDR1 is LNHNV and CDR2 is YYDKDF in the germline V gene (reference sequence). The trim removed 5 bases at V and 7 bases at J, leaving 9 bases unmatched. CDR3 sequence: CATSQERLAGGNEQFF. In DNA, the CDR3 is TGTGCCACCAGCCAAGAGAGGCTAGCGGGAGGGAATGAGCAGTTCTTC.

The chain recombines TRBV2 with TRBJ1-1, with 7 nucleotides matching TRBD1. The CDR3 totals 14 residues. V shed 7 bases and J 2 bases; nucleotides not matched to a gene: 7. Looked up from germline, CDR1 is SNHLY and CDR2 is FYNNEI. CDR3 sequence: CASTPTGRNTEAFF. The CDR3 nucleotides are TGTGCCAGCACTCCGACAGGGCGAAACACTGAAGCTTTCTTT. Based on the CDR3 plus reference TRBV2 and TRBJ1-1, the full variable domain is EPEVTQTPSHQVTQMGQEVILRCVPISNHLYFYWYRQILGQKVEFLVSFYNNEISEKSEIFDDQFSVERPDGSNFTLKIRSTKLEDSAMYFCASTPTGRNTEAFFGQGTRLTVV.

This sequence joins TRBV7-2 and TRBJ2-7; D not resolved. The CDR3 runs 12 residues. CDR1 SGHTA and CDR2 FQGNSA come from the germline V gene. Deletions cut 5 bases from V and 6 bases from J, with 11 bases between. The CDR3 DNA is TGTGCCAGCAGCGAAGGACGCGTCGAGCAGTACTTC. Amino acid sequence: CASSEGRVEQYF.

Remarks on this clonotype: A read error may account for a junction end that differs from germline. The J gene is TRBJ2-7, the V gene TRBV15; 7 nucleotides align to TRBD1. Germline V gene sequence: CDR1 LNHNV, CDR2 YYDKDF (reference sequence). This CDR3 comprises 11 residues. In DNA, the CDR3 is TGTGCCACCAGCAGACGGCCAGGGGGAAACTTC. This gives the protein CATSRRPGGNF.

The gene calls are TRBV7-2 and TRBJ2-7, with TRBD1 identical over 10 bases. The CDR3 runs to 15 residues. V dropped 5 bases and J dropped 4; count of bases not matched to a gene: 8. Germline lookup yields CDR1 SGHTA and CDR2 FQGNSA. In DNA form, the CDR3 reads TGTGCCAGCAGCAGAGCTGGGACAGGGGTGTACGAGCAGTACTTC. Translation: CASSRAGTGVYEQYF.

In nucleotides, the CDR3 is TGTGCCAGCAGCCCAGGGACTCCAGATACGCAGTATTTT. Its protein is CASSPGTPDTQYF. The V gene is TRBV11-2, the J gene TRBJ2-3, with TRBD2 as a possible D gene (6 bases). Trimming removed 5 bases from V and 4 bases from J, with 10 bases in between. CDR1 is SGHAT and CDR2 is FQNNGV in the germline V gene. This CDR3 spans 13 amino acids.